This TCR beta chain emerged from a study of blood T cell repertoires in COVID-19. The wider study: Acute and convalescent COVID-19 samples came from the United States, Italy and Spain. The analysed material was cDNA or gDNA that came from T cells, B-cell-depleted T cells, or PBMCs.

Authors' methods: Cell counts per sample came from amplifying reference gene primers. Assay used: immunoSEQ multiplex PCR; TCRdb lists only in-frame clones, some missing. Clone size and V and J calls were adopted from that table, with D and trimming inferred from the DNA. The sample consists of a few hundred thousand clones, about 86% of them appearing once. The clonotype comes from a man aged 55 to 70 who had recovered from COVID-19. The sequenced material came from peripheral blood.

CDR3 loop: CATSDRLAGGGNEQFF. CDR3 in DNA: TGTGCCACCAGTGACCGACTAGCGGGAGGGGGGAATGAGCAGTTCTTC. V gene TRBV24-1 combines with J gene TRBJ2-1; 14 bases match TRBD2. Germline lookup yields CDR1 KGHDR and CDR2 SFDVKD. The V and J ends lost 4 bases and 7 bases, in that order; junction bases with no gene match: 5. The CDR3 sequence is 16 residues long.